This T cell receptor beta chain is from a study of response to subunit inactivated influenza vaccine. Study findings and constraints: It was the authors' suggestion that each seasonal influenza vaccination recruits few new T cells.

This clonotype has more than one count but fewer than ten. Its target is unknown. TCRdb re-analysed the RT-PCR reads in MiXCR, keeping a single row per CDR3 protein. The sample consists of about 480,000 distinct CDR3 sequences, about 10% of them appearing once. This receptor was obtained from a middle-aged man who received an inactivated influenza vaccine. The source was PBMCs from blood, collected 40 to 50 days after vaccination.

The CDR3 nucleotides read TGTGCCTGGAGTGTAGCCCGGGTTGGGGGGAACACTGAAGCTTTCTTT. It is translated as CAWSVARVGGNTEAFF. V is TRBV30 and J is TRBJ1-1; a possible D gene is TRBD1 (5 bases). Germline-derived CDR1 and CDR2 are GTSNPN and SVGIG (reference sequence). Trimming stripped 0 bases from V and 1 base from J, with 15 bases between. The CDR3 sequence is 16 residues long. Full variable domain (outside the CDR3, taken from reference TRBV30 and TRBJ1-1): SQTIHQWPATLVQPVGSPLSLECTVEGTSNPNLYWYRQAAGRGLQLLFYSVGIGQISSEVPQNLSASRPQDRQFILSSKKLLLSDSGFYLCAWSVARVGGNTEAFFGQGTRLTVV.